This T cell receptor (beta chain) emerged from a study of control samples from healthy donors and cancer patients. The length of the CDR3 is 15 residues. V lost 3 bases to trimming and J lost 1 base, with 12 bases between them. Per the germline V gene, CDR1 is MGHRA and CDR2 is YSYEKL. Repertoires were generated with immunoSEQ multiplex PCR, while TCRdb's copy carries only in-frame clones and drops some. The sample consists of 120,000 or so clones, more than 85% of them appearing once. This chain links TRBV4-1 with TRBJ2-5, with D maybe TRBD1 (5 bases). This receptor was identified in a man aged 18-30 years in good health. Specimen: blood. In DNA, the CDR3 is TGCGCCAGCAGCCAGGGGCCGGCAGTCCAAGAGACCCAGTACTTC. Protein sequence: CASSQGPAVQETQYF.